This T cell receptor (beta chain) is from a study of Ad26.COV2.S vaccination and SARS-CoV-2 variants. The study's findings and limits: Vaccine recipients posted higher spike-specific TCR breadth than their placebo counterparts.

The sample's treatment: 19 received Ad26.COV2.S at low or high dose, single or two shots; roughly 5 received placebo; per-sample allocation not given. On day 63 after the first injection, vaccine and placebo recipients gave samples. This clone has only one observation. Its antigen remains unidentified. J was trimmed by 0 bases and V by 3 bases; bases with no gene match: 1. The CDR3 has 15 residues. Germline CDR1 reads LNHDA; CDR2 reads SQIVND (reference sequence). Here immunoSEQ multiplex PCR was the method, and the copy in TCRdb shows in-frame clones only, minus some. The table includes roughly 380,000 clones, approximately 87% detected once.

V gene TRBV19 combines with J gene TRBJ1-5; 8 bases fit TRBD1. The source material was peripheral blood, sampled in a trial of Ad26.COV2.S vaccine versus placebo. The source of this sequence is a person between 18 and 65 years old who received the Ad26.COV2.S COVID-19 vaccine or a placebo. CDR3 amino acids: CASSMDRVSNQPQHF. The CDR3 DNA reads TGTGCCAGTAGTATGGACAGGGTTAGCAATCAGCCCCAGCATTTT. The whole variable domain, remainder taken from reference TRBV19 and TRBJ1-5, is DGGITQSPKYLFRKEGQNVTLSCEQNLNHDAMYWYRQDPGQGLRLIYYSQIVNDFQKGDIAEGYSVSREKKESFPLTVTSAQKNPTAFYLCASSMDRVSNQPQHFGDGTRLSIL.